This T cell receptor beta chain was sequenced during a study of regulatory T cells in long-lasting Graves disease. Researchers made TCR beta libraries by using iRepertoire HTBI primers and running Arm-PCR on CDR3 regions. One entry per CDR3 protein results from TCRdb running MiXCR on the multiplex PCR reads. The data hold around 400,000 distinct CDR3 sequences, with roughly 16% observed a single time. Study results and caveats: TCR diversity was lower in persistent Graves' patients (versus newly diagnosed ones). Only a small sample size was used, which may have cut accuracy.

This clonotype was seen at least ten times. Its specificity is not known. The CDR3 consists of 15 residues. In germline, CDR1 is SGHAT, CDR2 FQDESV (reference sequence). V was clipped by 1 base and J by 5 bases, with 12 bases between them. Regarding time point: newly diagnosed GD, antithyroid drugs for less than 3 months. PBMC-extracted RNA yielded the TCR library. The chain combines TRBV11-1 with TRBJ2-1; D not resolved. This sequence was found in a female donor with Graves disease. Material: peripheral blood mononuclear cells (PBMCs), obtained at new diagnosis, from a patient treated with antithyroid drugs. The CDR3 nucleotides are TGTGCCAGCAGCTTAGTGCTACTGAGCCACAATGAGCAGTTCTTC. It specifies CASSLVLLSHNEQFF. The whole variable domain, filled in from reference TRBV11-1 and TRBJ2-1, reads EAEVAQSPRYKITEKSQAVAFWCDPISGHATLYWYRQILGQGPELLVQFQDESVVDDSQLPKDRFSAERLKGVDSTLKIQPAELGDSAMYLCASSLVLLSHNEQFFGPGTRLTVL.